This entry features one T cell receptor (beta chain) sequence. This specimen comes from a study of blood T cell repertoires in COVID-19. This CDR3 region has 14 residues. V trimming: 6 bases; J trimming: 3 bases; junction bases outside the gene matches: 7. Germline V gene lookup returns CDR1 SGHTA and CDR2 FQGNSA. Repertoires were generated with immunoSEQ multiplex PCR, while TCRdb's copy carries only in-frame clones and drops some. This table holds just over 150,000 clones, about 90% found once. Sequencing was done on a sample of peripheral blood. The chain couples TRBV7-2 to TRBJ2-7; 8 nucleotides align to TRBD1. The receptor's source is a man younger than 40 with COVID-19, enrolled during active disease. This CDR3 reads CASRPGTGLYEQYF. The CDR3 nucleotides read TGTGCCAGCAGACCCGGGACAGGACTCTACGAGCAGTACTTC.